The present entry profiles one TCR beta chain with its context. The data belong to a study of blood T cells in healthy people across ages. A second about 7 to 11 cycle PCR used barcoded and J-beta primers. TCRdb fed the 5' RACE reads into MiXCR, producing one record per CDR3 protein. The sample contains hundreds of thousands of distinct CDR3 sequences, roughly half of which appear only once. CDR3 length: 14 residues. CDR1 is MNHNS, CDR2 SASEGT, per germline. Trimming took 6 bases from V and 0 from J, leaving 10 bases between them. The chain is built from TRBV6-1 and TRBJ2-3; maybe TRBD2 (5 bases). The sequence was collected from an elderly woman in good health. Material for sequencing was blood. The CDR3 DNA is TGTGCCAGCAGGCCCGGACTGAGCACAGATACGCAGTATTTT. Translation: CASRPGLSTDTQYF.